Following are 13 T cell receptor beta chains from one sample sequenced in a study of shared clonotypes between healthy human individuals. The protocol was immunoSEQ multiplex PCR, while the TCRdb copy is restricted to in-frame clones and leaves out a portion. In the table there are millions of clones, around 94% of which are singletons. Sequenced sample: naive CD4+ T cells sorted from blood. Subset meaning: CD45RA+ positively selected. These receptors were obtained from a man between 18 and 29 years old in good health.

This chain connects TRBV11-3 to TRBJ2-5; D remains unclear. V lost 5 bases to trimming and J lost 5 bases, with 18 bases between them. Per the germline V gene, CDR1 is SGHNT and CDR2 is YENEEA. The CDR3 runs 15 residues. This chain's CDR3 is CASSLGSGWQETQYF. Written as DNA, the CDR3 is TGTGCCAGCAGCCTAGGATCCGGGTGGCAGGAGACCCAGTACTTC.

The J gene is TRBJ2-7, the V gene TRBV6-5; 11 bases are shared with TRBD2. Germline CDR1 MNHEY, CDR2 SVGAGI. The V segment lost 6 bases and the J segment 11 bases; nucleotides outside the gene matches: 12. This CDR3 spans 14 amino acids. CDR3 region: CASRWGLAERGEYF. The CDR3 bases are TGTGCCAGCAGGTGGGGACTAGCGGAGCGTGGGGAGTACTTC.

The chain is built from TRBV30 and TRBJ1-4; D is ambiguous. This CDR3 comprises 14 residues. Germline CDR1 and CDR2: GTSNPN and SVGIG (reference sequence). V was cut by 1 base and J by 8 bases, with 14 bases left in between. The CDR3: CAWSGKGFGEKLFF. In nucleotides, the CDR3 is TGTGCCTGGAGTGGGAAGGGATTTGGAGAAAAACTGTTTTTT. Looking up the rest from reference TRBV30 and TRBJ1-4 gives the full variable domain: SQTIHQWPATLVQPVGSPLSLECTVEGTSNPNLYWYRQAAGRGLQLLFYSVGIGQISSEVPQNLSASRPQDRQFILSSKKLLLSDSGFYLCAWSGKGFGEKLFFGSGTQLSVL.

The sample holds a few counts of this clone. The chain links TRBV30 to TRBJ1-6, with 10 bases aligning to TRBD1. Germline V gene sequence: CDR1 GTSNPN, CDR2 SVGIG (reference sequence). The CDR3 is 15 residues long. V lost 4 bases and J lost 7; bases outside the gene matches: 7. DNA for the CDR3: TGTGCCTGGACCCGAGGGGGACAGGGGAATTCACCCCTCCACTTT. The encoded protein is CAWTRGGQGNSPLHF.

This chain uses TRBV7-6 with TRBJ2-7, with 9 positions matching TRBD1. The CDR3 has 14 amino acids. The V and J ends lost 0 bases and 5 bases, in that order; junction bases with no gene match: 2. Germline V gene lookup returns CDR1 SGHVS and CDR2 FNYEAQ. The CDR3 loop reads CASSLARQGDEQYF. DNA for the CDR3: TGTGCCAGCAGCTTAGCCCGACAGGGGGACGAGCAGTACTTC.

This clone was detected once. V usage is TRBV5-6 and J usage is TRBJ1-1; no clear D gene. The CDR3 contains 12 residues. Germline lookup yields CDR1 SGHDT and CDR2 YYEEEE. The V end was cut by 5 bases, the J end by 6 bases, with 11 bases between. Here the CDR3 DNA reads TGTGCCAGCAGTCCGCTCGGCGCTGAAGCTTTCTTT. Translated: CASSPLGAEAFF.

This clone was seen just once. Other DNA sequences in the same sample also yield this CDR3. The V and J genes are TRBV28 and TRBJ2-5; TRBD2 matches 7 bases. J gave up 5 bases and V 6 bases, and 3 bases lay outside the gene matches. The germline gives CDR1 MDHEN, CDR2 SYDVKM. CDR3 length: 12 amino acids. The CDR3 nucleotides read TGTGCCAGCAGGGGAGGGCTGGAGACCCAGTACTTC. Amino acid sequence: CASRGGLETQYF.

This chain links TRBV19 with TRBJ2-3; tentatively, D is TRBD2 (5 bases). The length of the CDR3 is 16 residues. Germline V gene sequence: CDR1 LNHDA, CDR2 SQIVND (reference sequence). V gave up 4 bases and J gave up 4 bases, with 18 bases separating them. This chain's CDR3 is CASSRGLPEWADTQYF. The CDR3 DNA reads as TGTGCCAGTAGTAGAGGACTCCCTGAGTGGGCAGATACGCAGTATTTT.

The V gene is TRBV7-3, the J gene TRBJ2-2, with a tentative D call TRBD1 (7 bases). The CDR3 runs to 16 residues. CDR1 is SGHTA, CDR2 FQGTGA, per germline. V was clipped by 5 bases and J by 0 bases, with 13 bases between them. CDR3 amino acids: CASSAGQRANTGELFF. The DNA of the CDR3 is TGTGCCAGCAGCGCGGGACAGAGGGCGAACACCGGGGAGCTGTTTTTT.

The V call is TRBV11-2, the J call TRBJ1-5; 9 bases align to TRBD1. Trimming at V came to 5 bases and at J to 6 bases, leaving 11 bases not matched to a gene. This CDR3 has 16 residues. Germline V gives CDR1 SGHAT, CDR2 FQNNGV. CDR3 in DNA: TGTGCCAGCAGCATCCTACAGGGGGCTCGGGCTCAGCCCCAGCATTTT. Translation: CASSILQGARAQPQHF.

V and J are TRBV9 and TRBJ2-3, with a possible D match to TRBD1 (5 bases). V lost 2 bases to trimming and J lost 1 base, with 14 bases between them. This CDR3 contains 16 residues. Germline lookup yields CDR1 SGDLS and CDR2 YYNGEE. CDR3 coding DNA: TGTGCCAGCAGCGTGGGGCTTTCGGGCGGCACAGATACGCAGTATTTT. It is translated as CASSVGLSGGTDTQYF.

Regarding this clone: This CDR3 is also generated by other DNA sequences in the sample. V usage is TRBV5-1 and J usage is TRBJ2-2; 8 bases line up with TRBD1. J was trimmed by 6 bases and V by 4 bases; bases with no gene match: 8. Germline values: CDR1 SGHRS, CDR2 YFSETQ. The CDR3 has 15 amino acids. The CDR3 DNA follows: TGCGCCAGCAGCCCTGCGCAGGGGGCGGCCGGGGAGCTGTTTTTT. It encodes CASSPAQGAAGELFF.

On this clone: The sample carries other DNA sequences with the same CDR3. The chain combines TRBV9 with TRBJ2-1, with D unresolved. Per germline, CDR1 SGDLS and CDR2 YYNGEE. V was shortened by 0 bases and J by 1 base, with 5 bases between the two germline ends. CDR3 length: 14 residues. Here the CDR3 reads CASSVASSYNEQFF. The DNA of the CDR3 is TGTGCCAGCAGCGTAGCGAGTTCCTACAATGAGCAGTTCTTC.